The 17 T cell receptor beta chains presented below share a single source sample, sequenced in a study of blood T cell repertoires in COVID-19. Clones were sequenced by immunoSEQ multiplex PCR, and TCRdb holds only the in-frame ones, with some missing. The repertoire holds 73,000 or so clones, 83% seen once, with 5.3% in the top ten. The specimen sequenced was peripheral blood. Receptors originate from a man aged 45-60 years with active COVID-19.

This chain uses TRBV4-1 with TRBJ1-5, with D tentatively TRBD1 (5 bases). This CDR3 is built from 15 residues. V lost 4 bases and J lost 6, with 16 bases in between. Germline V gene data show CDR1 as MGHRA and CDR2 as YSYEKL. The CDR3 is CASSRQQGKSQPQHF. The CDR3 coding sequence is TGCGCCAGCAGCCGACAGCAGGGAAAGAGTCAGCCCCAGCATTTT.

This chain joins TRBV9 and TRBJ1-4; a possible D gene is TRBD1 (5 bases). This CDR3 is built from 12 residues. Looked up from germline, CDR1 is SGDLS and CDR2 is YYNGEE. V was cut by 4 bases and J by 7 bases, with 8 bases left in between. The CDR3 sequence: CASSPGSEKLFF. The CDR3 DNA reads as TGTGCCAGCAGCCCAGGGTCTGAAAAACTGTTTTTT.

This sequence joins TRBV27 and TRBJ1-1; D call uncertain. This CDR3 is 14 amino acids long. Germline V CDR1 and CDR2: MNHEY, SMNVEV (reference sequence). Trimming stripped 4 bases from V and 2 bases from J, with 11 bases between. CDR3 sequence (DNA): TGTGCCAGCAGTTGGGCGTTAGGCAACACTGAAGCTTTCTTT. Amino acid sequence: CASSWALGNTEAFF.

The chain recombines TRBV12-5 with TRBJ2-7, with a tentative D call TRBD2 (5 bases). CDR1 and CDR2 (germline): LGHNT, FRNRAP. Trimming shortened V by 0 bases and J by 1 base, and 10 bases separated the two germline ends. The CDR3 covers 15 residues. CDR3 nucleotide sequence: TGTGCTAGTGGTTTGGTAGGGAGAATTTCCTACGAGCAGTACTTC. This translates into CASGLVGRISYEQYF.

The chain links TRBV5-6 to TRBJ1-2, with 8 bases matching TRBD1. The CDR3 runs to 14 residues. V shed 4 bases, J shed 2 bases, and the junction held 4 bases outside the gene matches. Germline V gene sequence: CDR1 SGHDT, CDR2 YYEEEE. DNA of the CDR3: TGTGCCAGCAGCGCCACAGGGGGGAACTATGGCTACACCTTC. The encoded protein is CASSATGGNYGYTF.

V and J are TRBV6-5 and TRBJ2-7; 9 positions match TRBD2. There are 14 residues in the CDR3. The V gene end was trimmed by 6 bases and the J gene end by 4 bases; junction bases not matched to a gene: 7. The germline V gene has CDR1 MNHEY and CDR2 SVGAGI. The CDR3 sequence is CASRREREDYEQYF. The DNA for the CDR3 is TGTGCCAGCAGAAGAGAGCGGGAGGATTACGAGCAGTACTTC.

The chain carries TRBV28 and TRBJ2-7, with TRBD2 identical over 14 bases. The germline V gene encodes CDR1 MDHEN and CDR2 SYDVKM. Trimming removed 5 bases from V and 6 bases from J; junction bases left unmatched: 9. The CDR3 covers 16 residues. The CDR3 nucleotides are TGTGCCAGCAGTAGGGGGACTAGCGGGAGAACGGGCGAGCAGTACTTC. This sequence encodes CASSRGTSGRTGEQYF.

The chain uses TRBV5-1 and TRBJ2-5, with 10 nucleotides matching TRBD1. The CDR3 has 17 amino acids. Trimming took 3 bases from V and 5 from J; bases not matched to a gene: 13. In germline, CDR1 is SGHRS, CDR2 YFSETQ. The CDR3 region has the DNA TGCGCCAGCAGCTCCGGTACCAGGACAGGGGGTGGGGAGACCCAGTACTTC. Its protein is CASSSGTRTGGGETQYF. Supplemented by reference TRBV5-1 and TRBJ2-5, the full variable domain reads KAGVTQTPRYLIKTRGQQVTLSCSPISGHRSVSWYQQTPGQGLQFLFEYFSETQRNKGNFPGRFSGRQFSNSRSEMNVSTLELGDSALYLCASSSGTRTGGGETQYFGPGTRLLVL.

The chain employs TRBV9 and TRBJ1-1; no firm D call. This CDR3 comprises 14 residues. The germline gives CDR1 SGDLS, CDR2 YYNGEE. V dropped 4 bases and J dropped 3 bases, with 13 bases sitting between them. The CDR3 sequence is CASSLRPADTEAFF. The CDR3, as DNA: TGTGCCAGCAGCCTCCGACCGGCGGACACTGAAGCTTTCTTT. The full variable domain, in which reference TRBV9 and TRBJ1-1 provide the parts outside the CDR3, is DSGVTQTPKHLITATGQRVTLRCSPRSGDLSVYWYQQSLDQGLQFLIQYYNGEERAKGNILERFSAQQFPDLHSELNLSSLELGDSALYFCASSLRPADTEAFFGQGTRLTVV.

The chain combines TRBV28 with TRBJ2-7; D is uncertain. The CDR3 is 11 amino acids. Germline lookup yields CDR1 MDHEN and CDR2 SYDVKM. V lost 8 bases and J lost 8, with 13 bases in between. The CDR3 loop is CASAVSLKQYF. The CDR3, as DNA: TGTGCCAGCGCGGTCTCGTTGAAGCAGTACTTC.

This sequence joins TRBV5-6 and TRBJ2-3; 7 bases match TRBD1. J gave up 4 bases and V 4 bases, and 3 bases lay outside the gene matches. The germline V gene has CDR1 SGHDT and CDR2 YYEEEE. The CDR3 runs to 13 residues. CDR3 region: CASSRQGPDTQYF. Here the CDR3 DNA reads TGTGCCAGCAGCCGACAGGGCCCAGATACGCAGTATTTT.

This clone was recorded a few times. The chain links TRBV5-4 to TRBJ2-7; 8 bases agree with TRBD2. This CDR3 has 16 amino acids. Germline V lookup: CDR1 SGHNT, CDR2 YYREEE (reference sequence). V lost 6 bases, J lost 1 base, and 12 bases stayed unmatched. The CDR3 region is CASTIGGGHPSYEQYF. The CDR3 DNA reads as TGTGCCAGCACAATCGGGGGGGGACACCCTTCCTACGAGCAGTACTTC.

This chain joins TRBV19 and TRBJ2-1; tentative D call: TRBD2 (5 bases). Germline CDR1 is LNHDA and CDR2 is SQIVND (reference sequence). The CDR3 has 15 amino acids. Trimming took off 5 bases at V and 0 bases at J, with 11 bases between the two ends. The CDR3 reads CASSWRVSSYNEQFF. CDR3 bases: TGTGCCAGTAGTTGGCGGGTGAGCTCCTACAATGAGCAGTTCTTC. The full variable domain, rest sourced from reference TRBV19 and TRBJ2-1, is DGGITQSPKYLFRKEGQNVTLSCEQNLNHDAMYWYRQDPGQGLRLIYYSQIVNDFQKGDIAEGYSVSREKKESFPLTVTSAQKNPTAFYLCASSWRVSSYNEQFFGPGTRLTVL.

Ten or more counts support this clone. This CDR3 reads CASSLAGGLAYF. The CDR3 DNA is TGTGCCAGCAGCCTAGCGGGGGGGCTGGCGTATTTT. V gene TRBV5-6 combines with J gene TRBJ2-3, with 12 bases that match TRBD2. CDR1 is SGHDT and CDR2 is YYEEEE in the germline V gene. The junction had 5 bases not matched to a gene; V was cut back by 4 bases and J by 14 bases. The CDR3 is 12 residues long.

The chain employs TRBV19 and TRBJ2-1; 14 bases agree with TRBD2. Germline V gene data show CDR1 as LNHDA and CDR2 as SQIVND (reference sequence). V shed 3 bases and J 8 bases; nucleotides not matched to a gene: 3. CDR3 length: 15 residues. CDR3 nucleotide sequence: TGTGCCAGTAGTATTAGGGGACTAGCGGGGGATGAGCAGTTCTTC. It translates to CASSIRGLAGDEQFF.

The J gene is TRBJ1-4, the V gene TRBV2, with TRBD1 matching 8 bases. V lost 5 bases to trimming and J lost 8 bases; unmatched junction nucleotides: 7. This CDR3 spans 14 amino acids. CDR1 and CDR2 (germline): SNHLY, FYNNEI. The CDR3 coding sequence is TGTGCCAGCAGTTTTGACAGGGGTTGGGAAAAACTGTTTTTT. Residues: CASSFDRGWEKLFF. Complete variable domain (other parts from reference TRBV2 and TRBJ1-4): EPEVTQTPSHQVTQMGQEVILRCVPISNHLYFYWYRQILGQKVEFLVSFYNNEISEKSEIFDDQFSVERPDGSNFTLKIRSTKLEDSAMYFCASSFDRGWEKLFFGSGTQLSVL.

The chain recombines TRBV14 with TRBJ2-7, with D perhaps TRBD2 (5 bases). Per germline, CDR1 SGHDN and CDR2 FVKESK. The CDR3 totals 14 residues. With 1 base removed from V and 2 bases from J, the gap between germline ends came to 9 bases. The CDR3 region is CASSQGTGTYEQYF. DNA for the CDR3: TGTGCCAGCAGCCAAGGGACTGGAACCTACGAGCAGTACTTC.